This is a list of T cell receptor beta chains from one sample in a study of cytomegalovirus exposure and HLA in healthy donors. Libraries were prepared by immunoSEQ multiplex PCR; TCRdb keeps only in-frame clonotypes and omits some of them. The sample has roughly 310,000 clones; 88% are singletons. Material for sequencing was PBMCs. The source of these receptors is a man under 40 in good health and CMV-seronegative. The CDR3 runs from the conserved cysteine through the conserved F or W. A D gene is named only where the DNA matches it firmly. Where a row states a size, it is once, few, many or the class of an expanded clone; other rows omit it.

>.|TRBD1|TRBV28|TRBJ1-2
CASTLTGENYGYTF
TGTGCCAGCACCCTTACAGGGGAAAACTATGGCTACACCTTC
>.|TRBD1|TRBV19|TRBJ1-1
CGTGGGTEAFF
TGTGGGACAGGGGGGGGCACTGAAGCTTTCTTT
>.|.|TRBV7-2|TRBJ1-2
CASSFPGKGGYTF
TGTGCCAGCAGCTTTCCAGGGAAAGGTGGCTACACCTTC
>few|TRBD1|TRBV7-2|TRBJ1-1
CASSQVGWTGGNTEAFF
TGTGCCAGCAGCCAGGTTGGGTGGACAGGAGGGAACACTGAAGCTTTCTTT
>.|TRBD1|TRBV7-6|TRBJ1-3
CASSLRAPGQATSGNTIYF
TGTGCCAGCAGCTTACGAGCTCCGGGACAGGCGACGTCTGGAAACACCATATATTTT
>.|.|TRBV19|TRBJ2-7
CASSQTEGSYEQYF
TGTGCCAGTAGCCAGACCGAGGGCTCCTACGAGCAGTACTTC
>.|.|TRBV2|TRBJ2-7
CASSPPSYEQYF
TGTGCCAGCAGCCCTCCCAGCTACGAGCAGTACTTC
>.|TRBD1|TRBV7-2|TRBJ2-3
CASSSGQGVFIDTQYF
TGTGCCAGCAGCTCGGGACAGGGAGTGTTCATAGATACGCAGTATTTT
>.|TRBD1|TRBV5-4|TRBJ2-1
CASSFLRDRVSDEQFF
TGTGCCAGCAGCTTTCTCCGGGACAGGGTCTCGGATGAGCAGTTCTTC
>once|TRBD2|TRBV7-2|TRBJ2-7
CASSISGGPYEQYF
TGTGCCAGCAGCATTAGCGGGGGACCCTACGAGCAGTACTTC
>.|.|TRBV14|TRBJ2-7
CASSQTTGTRGPYEQYF
TGTGCCAGCAGCCAGACTACCGGGACCAGGGGCCCCTACGAGCAGTACTTC
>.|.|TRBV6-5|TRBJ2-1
CASSYPRSYNEQFF
TGTGCCAGCAGTTATCCCCGCTCCTACAATGAGCAGTTCTTC
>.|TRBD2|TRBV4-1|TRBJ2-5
CASSQGGASGGQETQYF
TGCGCCAGCAGCCAAGGAGGAGCGAGCGGGGGCCAAGAGACCCAGTACTTC
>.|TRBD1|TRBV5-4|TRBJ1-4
CASSLMTGEVGEKLFF
TGTGCCAGCAGCCTCATGACAGGGGAGGTGGGTGAAAAACTGTTTTTT
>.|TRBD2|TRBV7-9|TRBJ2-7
CASSLEVLSGGRRDEQYF
TGTGCCAGCAGCTTAGAGGTCTTGAGCGGGGGGAGGAGGGACGAGCAGTACTTC
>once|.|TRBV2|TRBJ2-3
CASSERGSSTDTQYF
TGTGCCAGCAGTGAAAGAGGATCCAGCACAGATACGCAGTATTTT
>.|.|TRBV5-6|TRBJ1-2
CASSLSGANYGYTF
TGTGCCAGCAGCTTGTCAGGGGCTAACTATGGCTACACCTTC
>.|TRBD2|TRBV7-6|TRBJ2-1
CASSLELMASGYNEQFF
TGTGCCAGCAGCTTAGAGTTAATGGCTAGCGGGTACAATGAGCAGTTCTTC
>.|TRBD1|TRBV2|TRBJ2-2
CASSEWGQQTGELFF
TGTGCCAGCAGTGAATGGGGACAGCAAACCGGGGAGCTGTTTTTT
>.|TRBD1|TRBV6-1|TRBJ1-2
CASRIRDRGDGYTF
TGTGCCAGCAGAATCCGGGACAGGGGGGATGGCTACACCTTC
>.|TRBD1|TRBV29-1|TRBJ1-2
CSVEVTGAGYTF
TGCAGCGTTGAAGTGACAGGGGCTGGCTACACCTTC
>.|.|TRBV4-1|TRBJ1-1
CASSQGDLNTEAFF
TGCGCCAGCAGCCAGGGTGACTTGAACACTGAAGCTTTCTTT
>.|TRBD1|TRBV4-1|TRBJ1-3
CASSNRGSGNTIYF
TGCGCCAGCAGCAACAGGGGCTCTGGAAACACCATATATTTT
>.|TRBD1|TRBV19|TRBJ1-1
CASSIQTGTGGAFF
TGTGCCAGTAGTATACAGACCGGGACAGGGGGAGCTTTCTTT
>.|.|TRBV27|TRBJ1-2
CASRNNNYGYTF
TGTGCCAGCAGAAACAATAACTATGGCTACACCTTC
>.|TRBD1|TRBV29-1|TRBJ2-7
CSVRTGSYEQYF
TGCAGCGTGAGGACAGGATCCTACGAGCAGTACTTC
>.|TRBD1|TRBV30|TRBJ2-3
CACVEWDRETDTQYF
TGTGCCTGCGTTGAATGGGACAGAGAAACAGATACGCAGTATTTT
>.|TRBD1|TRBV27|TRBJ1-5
CASSSSQGADNQPQHF
TGTGCCAGCAGTTCCTCCCAGGGGGCGGACAATCAGCCCCAGCATTTT
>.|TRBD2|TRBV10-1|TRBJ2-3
CASRGTSGESTDTQYF
TGCGCCAGCAGAGGGACTAGCGGAGAATCCACAGATACGCAGTATTTT
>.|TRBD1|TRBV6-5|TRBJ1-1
CASRRTGAPTPEAFF
TGTGCCAGCAGACGGACAGGGGCGCCCACCCCTGAAGCTTTCTTT
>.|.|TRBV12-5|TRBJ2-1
CASGLASSYNEQFF
TGTGCTAGTGGTTTAGCGTCTAGTTACAATGAGCAGTTCTTC
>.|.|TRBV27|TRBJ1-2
CASSATGRNYGYTF
TGTGCCAGCAGTGCCACAGGGAGAAACTATGGCTACACCTTC
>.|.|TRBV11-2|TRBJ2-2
CASSLRGRGTGELFF
TGTGCCAGCAGCTTAAGGGGGAGGGGCACCGGGGAGCTGTTTTTT
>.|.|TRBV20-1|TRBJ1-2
CSGLTGYGYTF
TGCAGTGGACTGACGGGGTATGGCTACACCTTC
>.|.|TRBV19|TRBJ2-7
CASSKGPTYEQYF
TGTGCCAGTAGTAAGGGGCCCACCTACGAGCAGTACTTC
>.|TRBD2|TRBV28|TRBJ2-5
CASRSPSGEYQETQYF
TGTGCCAGCAGATCCCCTAGCGGGGAGTACCAAGAGACCCAGTACTTC
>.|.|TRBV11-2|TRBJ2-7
CASSLENVRAYEQYF
TGTGCCAGCAGCTTAGAAAACGTCAGGGCCTACGAGCAGTACTTC
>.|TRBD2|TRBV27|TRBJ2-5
CASTGRGGLETQYF
TGTGCCAGCACCGGACGGGGGGGCCTAGAGACCCAGTACTTC
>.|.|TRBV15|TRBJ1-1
CATSRGAVLSINTEAFF
TGTGCCACCAGCAGAGGAGCGGTCCTTTCCATAAACACTGAAGCTTTCTTT
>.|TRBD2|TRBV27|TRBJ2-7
CASSLTRLAGDGEQYF
TGTGCCAGCAGTTTAACCAGGCTAGCGGGGGACGGCGAGCAGTACTTC
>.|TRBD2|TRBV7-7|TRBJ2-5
CASSPLAGGGETQYF
TGTGCCAGCAGCCCGTTAGCGGGGGGCGGGGAGACCCAGTACTTC
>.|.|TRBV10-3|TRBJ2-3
CAISENDRGGADTQYF
TGTGCCATCAGTGAGAATGATCGAGGGGGGGCGGATACGCAGTATTTT
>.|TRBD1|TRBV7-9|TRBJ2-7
CASSFPGQAYEQYF
TGTGCCAGCAGCTTCCCGGGACAGGCCTACGAGCAGTACTTC
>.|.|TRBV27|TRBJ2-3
CASSLSLPSTDTQYF
TGTGCCAGCAGTTTATCCCTCCCCTCGACAGATACGCAGTATTTT
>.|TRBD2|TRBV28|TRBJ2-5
CASRGGRETQYF
TGTGCCTCCCGGGGGGGCCGCGAGACCCAGTACTTC
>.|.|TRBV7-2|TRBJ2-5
CASSLVGGRGQQETQYF
TGTGCCAGCAGCTTAGTGGGTGGCAGGGGACAACAAGAGACCCAGTACTTC
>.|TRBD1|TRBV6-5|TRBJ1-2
CASRIRDSRYGYTF
TGTGCCAGCAGGATCCGGGACAGTCGCTATGGCTACACCTTC
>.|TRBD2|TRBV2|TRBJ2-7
CASRGDSVGEQYF
TGTGCCAGCCGGGGGGATAGCGTCGGGGAGCAGTACTTC
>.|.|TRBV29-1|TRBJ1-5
CSVPGSGADQPQHF
TGCAGCGTCCCAGGCTCAGGCGCAGATCAGCCCCAGCATTTT
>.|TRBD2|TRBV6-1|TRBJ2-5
CASSEWSWGGYQETQYF
TGTGCCAGCAGTGAATGGTCTTGGGGGGGGTACCAAGAGACCCAGTACTTC
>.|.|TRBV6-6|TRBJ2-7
CASSYSGSSYEQYF
TGTGCCAGCAGTTACTCGGGCAGCTCCTACGAGCAGTACTTC
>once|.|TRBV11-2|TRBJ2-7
CASSYERQAVHEQYF
TGTGCCAGCAGTTACGAAAGACAGGCGGTCCACGAGCAGTACTTC